This T cell receptor (beta chain) came from a study of T cells in Graves' hyperthyroidism and ophthalmopathy. Study-wide background: Peripheral blood was collected at initial diagnosis, before any treatment.

The investigators amplified TCR beta CDR3 regions from RNA transcripts. First-round RT-PCR targeting the TCR CDR3 was performed with the HTBI primer set. From the multiplex PCR reads, TCRdb called clonotypes with MiXCR, one entry per CDR3 protein. Of 390,000 or so distinct CDR3 sequences detected, roughly 15% appear once; the ten largest clones hold about 12%. The CDR3 totals 15 residues. Trimming took off 3 bases at V and 2 bases at J, with 8 bases between the two ends. Germline CDR1 reads MNHEY; CDR2 reads SMNVEV (reference sequence). Active moderate-to-severe ophthalmopathy, Clinical Activity Score at least 3, NOSPECS at least 4, under 3 months' duration. Those patients with uncontrolled infection, other autoimmune disease, pregnancy or lactation were excluded. For the diagnoses, clinical symptoms, serum thyroxine and TRAb, thyroid ultrasound and orbital computed tomography were used.

The chain uses TRBV27 and TRBJ2-6, with a tentative D call TRBD1 (5 bases). Material: blood. This receptor was taken from a man aged 18 to 35 with Graves' ophthalmopathy. CDR3 protein: CASSLTVPGANVLTF. Here the CDR3 DNA reads TGTGCCAGCAGTTTGACAGTCCCTGGGGCCAACGTCCTGACTTTC.